This TCR beta chain was sequenced for a study of PD-1 blockade in classical Hodgkin lymphoma (dated by TCRdb to the early 2020s). Study-wide context: Nivolumab dosing was 3 mg/kg intravenously every 2 weeks, continuing until either disease progression or unacceptable toxicity. The study used TCR beta sequencing and CyTOF to define a peripheral blood immune signature of response to PD-1 blockade in classical Hodgkin lymphoma. On the study overall, not on this receptor specifically: Patients starting nivolumab less than 1 year after ASCT had lower diversity and were excluded from later analyses to avoid confounding by immune reconstitution. A significant rise by C4D1 was seen in CD4+ but not CD8+ TCR diversity (p=0.0027 vs p=0.16), with the rise being most apparent in complete responders (p=0.02). The study was limited to a single clinical trial cohort, and causes of repertoire differences, possibly disease activity or prior therapy, remained undefined. Among trial patients, those achieving complete response had baseline diversity similar to that of newly diagnosed patients, while diversity was significantly lower in partial responders and progressors. Baseline TCR diversity was reported as lower in newly diagnosed patients than in healthy donors, and lower still in relapsed/refractory patients.

The Qiagen DNeasy kit was used to extract genomic DNA both from unsorted PBMCs and from the negatively selected CD4+ and CD8+ fractions. TCR beta CDR3 regions were amplified by immunoSEQ multiplex PCR using primers annealing to V and J segments. A synthetic immune receptor repertoire was used to minimize amplification bias, and any residual bias was removed computationally once sequencing was done. In the paper's pipeline: Custom Python scripts were used to quantify repertoire diversity as the Shannon entropy index. The unsorted, CD4+ and CD8+ repertoires were each analyzed separately, with the exception of combined analyses, where CD4+ and CD8+ sequences were merged in silico. A clone counted as expanded when the clone's frequency after treatment rose at least 2-fold relative to C1D1, and clones undetected at baseline were given a pseudocount of 0.5. Clones with 0 or 1 copy at C1D1 were classified as singleton clones, and clones with 2 or more copies were classified as non-singleton clones. By matching protein sequences in sorted samples from the same patient, clones expanded in unsorted samples were annotated as CD4+, CD8+ or unknown. Wilcoxon tests on paired samples were used to test changes in diversity from C1D1 to C4D1. The table comes from immuneACCESS by way of TCRdb, which keeps in-frame sequences with V and J called. Part of the clones is missing from these tables; in studies checked, under half for an unresolved V gene and the rest for unknown reasons. V and J calls and clone size come straight from that table; D and trimming were deduced from the DNA. This sample gives 90,000 or so clones in total; 78% of them show up just once. Over 7.5% of the sample rests with the top ten.

What the time point label conveys for this sample: cycle 4 day 1 (C4D1), after less than 7 weeks of nivolumab. All trial patients had relapsed after autologous stem cell transplantation, with cohorts A, B and C differing in prior brentuximab vedotin exposure. The trial cohort included 55 to 65 patients with relapsed/refractory classical Hodgkin lymphoma, and each patient had a best overall response of complete response, partial response or progressive disease. In the multi-cohort phase II CheckMate 205 trial, trial patients received single-agent nivolumab. An independent review committee assessed best overall response by applying the 2007 International Working Group response criteria. Trial PBMCs were obtained immediately prior to nivolumab initiation (C1D1) and on therapy at cycle 2 day 1 and cycle 4 day 1. After peripheral blood was drawn into 8 mL Vacutainer Cell Preparation Tubes, PBMCs were isolated by centrifugation and then cryopreserved.

From the cysteine through the phenylalanine, the CDR3 covers 15 amino acids. The entry retains the CDR3 DNA only, 45 bases that are in frame from base 1. CDR1 LNHDA and CDR2 SQIVND are derived from the germline V gene (reference sequence). Ends trimmed: V by 3 bases, J by 3 bases; bases unmatched to a gene: 8. Notes on this clone: Its recognized antigen is unknown. Base qualities are missing; no much larger clone stands one base away.

The material sequenced was peripheral blood mononuclear cells (PBMCs), taken before the fourth cycle of nivolumab. The chain couples TRBV19 to TRBJ2-7; the central 7 bases match TRBD2. This receptor was taken from a human donor with classical Hodgkin lymphoma. At the DNA level, the sequence is TGTGCCAGTAGTATCGGGGGGTTGACAGTCTACGAGCAGTACTTC. This codes for CASSIGGLTVYEQYF.